These 27 T cell receptor beta chains share one sample of origin, sequenced in a study of T cell clusters in autoimmune cytopenias (dated by TCRdb to the late 2010s). TRB amplification used 200 to 250 ng of peripheral blood genomic DNA, tens of thousands of genome equivalents, per sample. TCRdb records Illumina MiSeq as the sequencer. TRB rearrangements were amplified by multiplex PCR following a touch-down protocol, with the TRB-A and TRB-B primer pools mixed in one tube. The reads, reprocessed by TCRdb, yield one row per CDR3 protein sequence and no DNA. The sample's clone listing holds some 4,800 distinct CDR3 sequences. The ten largest clones take up about 19% of the sample. Specimen: peripheral blood. The receptors were gathered from a human donor with an autoimmune cytopenia or autoimmune hepatitis (not recorded which).

The genes are TRBV6-5 and TRBJ2-4. This CDR3 comprises 14 residues. CDR1 is MNHEY and CDR2 is SVGAGI in the germline V gene. This CDR3 is CASSLQLAKNIQYF.

This clonotype is medium-sized by frequency. The chain couples TRBV6-5 to TRBJ1-3; the D gene TCRdb calls, TRBD1, cannot be checked with no DNA. The CDR3 runs to 17 residues. Per germline, CDR1 MNHEY and CDR2 SVGAGI. The CDR3 loop reads CASSYAGQANSGNTIYF.

Measured by frequency, this clonotype is medium-sized. This chain's CDR3 is CASSRQEAGTHNEQFF. This chain joins TRBV19 and TRBJ2-1; TCRdb's D call, TRBD1, is unchecked because there is no DNA. Looked up from germline, CDR1 is LNHDA and CDR2 is SQIVND (reference sequence). The CDR3 is 16 residues long.

This clonotype shows up as medium-sized by frequency. This chain connects TRBV12-3 or TRBV12-4 to TRBJ2-7. The CDR3 covers 14 residues. CDR3: CASSWAGSSYEQYF.

The chain employs TRBV6-2 or TRBV6-3 and TRBJ1-1; no DNA is available, so the TRBD1 call from TCRdb remains unchecked. The length of the CDR3 is 11 residues. Germline V gene sequence: CDR1 MNHEY, CDR2 SVGEGT. CDR3 amino acids: CASSQGAEAFF.

The rearrangement uses TRBV11-2 and TRBJ2-2. Germline-derived CDR1 and CDR2 are SGHAT and FQNNGV. The CDR3 has 17 amino acids. CDR3 residues: CASSQIRVGRNTGELFF.

CDR3 loop: CASSPQGGSGNTIYF. This rearrangement joins TRBV4-2 to TRBJ1-3; the D call of TRBD1 rests on TCRdb alone, since no DNA is present to check it. The CDR3 covers 15 residues. Germline V lookup: CDR1 LGHNA, CDR2 YNFKEQ.

This clonotype is deemed medium-sized (0.01 to 0.1%) by its frequency. The chain joins TRBV7-9 to TRBJ1-2; TCRdb lists TRBD1, though no DNA is available to test this call. The CDR3 is 14 amino acids. Germline V gene lookup returns CDR1 SEHNR and CDR2 FQNEAQ (reference sequence). This chain's CDR3 is CASRGGSDRRGYTF.

Its frequency marks this clonotype as medium-sized. This sequence joins TRBV20-1 and TRBJ2-1; TCRdb designates TRBD1, a call that cannot be tested without DNA. CDR1 DFQATT and CDR2 SNEGSKA come from the germline V gene (reference sequence). The CDR3 extends over 14 amino acids. CDR3: CSARAGGPGNEQFF.

According to its frequency, this clonotype is medium-sized (0.01 to 0.1%). The chain couples TRBV12-3 or TRBV12-4 to TRBJ2-5. The CDR3 has 11 residues. The CDR3 protein is CASSFEETQYF.

This clonotype shows up as medium-sized by frequency. The gene calls are TRBV12-3 or TRBV12-4 and TRBJ1-2; TCRdb's D gene call, TRBD1, goes unchecked for lack of DNA. This CDR3 contains 15 residues. The CDR3 reads CASSLVRGGARGYTF.

This chain joins TRBV6-1 and TRBJ1-5; TCRdb outputs TRBD1, but without DNA this stays unchecked. The germline gives CDR1 MNHNS, CDR2 SASEGT. The CDR3 is 12 residues long. The CDR3 region is CASQVVPQPQHF.

Considering frequency, this clonotype is medium-sized. The chain links TRBV6-6 to TRBJ1-6; TCRdb's assignment of TRBD1 cannot be checked, as there is no DNA. This CDR3 contains 14 residues. CDR1 and CDR2 from the germline V gene are MNHNY and SVGAGI (reference sequence). Here the CDR3 reads CASSPGQDPSPLHF.

According to its frequency, this clonotype is medium-sized (0.01 to 0.1%). The chain employs TRBV19 and TRBJ2-2; the TCRdb call, TRBD1, lacks DNA for checking. CDR3 length: 16 amino acids. Germline assignment: CDR1 LNHDA and CDR2 SQIVND (reference sequence). The CDR3 sequence: CASSLGSRGNTGELFF.

This clonotype is deemed medium-sized by its frequency. The V and J genes are TRBV27 and TRBJ1-6; checking the TCRdb D call of TRBD1 is not possible without DNA. CDR1 MNHEY and CDR2 SMNVEV come from the germline V gene (reference sequence). CDR3 length: 12 residues. CDR3 in amino acids: CASRTGNSPLHF.

Its frequency marks this clonotype as medium-sized (0.01 to 0.1%). The chain links TRBV29-1 to TRBJ1-5; TCRdb proposes TRBD1, but this gene call is untestable without DNA. The germline V gene has CDR1 SQVTM and CDR2 ANQGSEA. The CDR3 is made up of 13 amino acids. CDR3: CSVSTGGDQPQHF.

The genes are TRBV4-2 and TRBJ1-6; checking the TCRdb D call of TRBD1 is not possible without DNA. The CDR3 is made up of 19 amino acids. Germline loops: CDR1 LGHNA, CDR2 YNFKEQ. This chain's CDR3 is CASSQGATALSSYNSPLHF.

Considering frequency, this clonotype is medium-sized. This rearrangement joins TRBV30 to TRBJ1-5; TCRdb's D gene call, TRBD1, goes unchecked for lack of DNA. The germline V gene has CDR1 GTSNPN and CDR2 SVGIG (reference sequence). The length of the CDR3 is 13 residues. The CDR3: CAWAYRVDQPQHF.

This clonotype is called medium-sized based on its frequency. CDR3 loop: CASSRRTGGAEKLFF. The genes are TRBV27 and TRBJ1-4; TCRdb lists TRBD1, though no DNA is available to test this call. Germline assignment: CDR1 MNHEY and CDR2 SMNVEV (reference sequence). The CDR3 is 15 residues long.

The chain joins TRBV5-1 to TRBJ2-3; TCRdb lists TRBD2, though no DNA is available to test this call. This CDR3 contains 15 residues. Germline values: CDR1 SGHRS, CDR2 YFSETQ. The CDR3 is CASSLSAGRTDTQYF.

The chain uses TRBV20-1 and TRBJ1-2; TCRdb's D gene call, TRBD1, goes unchecked for lack of DNA. The CDR3 is made up of 12 amino acids. Germline V gene lookup returns CDR1 DFQATT and CDR2 SNEGSKA (reference sequence). The CDR3 loop is CSGWTGSSGYTF.

By frequency, this clonotype is medium-sized (0.01 to 0.1%). J is TRBJ2-5 and V is TRBV6-5. The CDR3 totals 13 residues. Germline-derived CDR1 and CDR2 are MNHEY and SVGAGI. The CDR3 loop is CASSYSQHETQYF.

The chain joins TRBV7-9 to TRBJ1-4. Germline V lookup: CDR1 SEHNR, CDR2 FQNEAQ (reference sequence). The CDR3 runs 15 residues. The CDR3 reads CASSPDGSFNEKLFF.

This clonotype is identified as medium-sized (0.01 to 0.1%) from frequency. The chain is built from TRBV19 and TRBJ1-2; with no DNA, the TCRdb D assignment of TRBD1 cannot be verified. CDR1 and CDR2 from the germline V gene are LNHDA and SQIVND (reference sequence). The CDR3 has 12 amino acids. The CDR3 loop reads CAVSALGGGYTF.

CDR3 residues: CASSLGGRRGTEAFF. The chain has TRBV11-1 and TRBJ1-1; TCRdb lists TRBD1, though no DNA is available to test this call. The CDR3 has 15 amino acids. The germline V gene encodes CDR1 SGHAT and CDR2 FQDESV (reference sequence).

The chain is built from TRBV27 and TRBJ2-1; TCRdb proposes TRBD2, but this gene call is untestable without DNA. In germline, CDR1 is MNHEY, CDR2 SMNVEV (reference sequence). CDR3 size: 15 residues. The CDR3 here is CASSRALLAGEEQFF.

The genes are TRBV7-6 and TRBJ1-1; TCRdb returns TRBD1, unconfirmable since there is no DNA. The CDR3 is 14 amino acids. Germline V gives CDR1 SGHVS, CDR2 FNYEAQ. CDR3 loop: CASTAEGGGAEAFF. Drawing the rest from reference TRBV7-6 and TRBJ1-1, the complete variable domain is GAGVSQSPRYKVTKRGQDVALRCDPISGHVSLYWYRQALGQGPEFLTYFNYEAQQDKSGLPNDRFSAERPEGSISTLTIQRTEQRDSAMYRCASTAEGGGAEAFFGQGTRLTVV.